A selection of T cell receptor beta chains follows, all from one sample in a study of radiation and T cells in renal cell carcinoma. Repertoires were generated with immunoSEQ multiplex PCR, while TCRdb's copy carries only in-frame clones and drops some. The table records about 9,300 clones, roughly 59% of them present only once. Sequences were derived from tumor tissue, sampled from a patient whose treatment included radiotherapy and nephrectomy. These receptors were taken from a woman aged 45 to 65 with renal cell carcinoma. Both conserved end residues are part of each CDR3. A D gene is named only where the DNA matches it firmly. Only part of the rows carry a size: once, few, many, or a class if the clone is expanded.

j_call,v_call,clone_size,d_call,cdr3_aa,cdr3_nt
TRBJ2-5,TRBV6-6,-,TRBD2,CASSYSRLAGGETQYF,TGTGCCAGCAGTTACAGCAGACTAGCGGGGGGAGAGACCCAGTACTTC
TRBJ2-7,TRBV5-4,-,-,CASSREDRQYF,TGTGCCAGCAGCCGCGAGGACAGGCAGTACTTC
TRBJ1-1,TRBV6-1,once,-,CASSEYGEMNTEAFF,TGTGCCAGCAGTGAATACGGGGAGATGAACACTGAAGCTTTCTTT
TRBJ2-3,TRBV4-3,-,-,CASSQEYTGTDTQYF,TGCGCCAGCAGCCAAGAATACACCGGCACAGATACGCAGTATTTT
TRBJ1-1,TRBV5-4,few,-,CASSLSFTEAFF,TGTGCCAGCAGCTTGAGTTTCACTGAAGCTTTCTTT
TRBJ2-3,TRBV6-5,-,-,CASGTSGSTDTQYF,TGTGCCAGCGGGACCAGCGGGTCTACAGATACGCAGTATTTT
TRBJ1-6,TRBV5-4,few,TRBD1,CASSLGYTGDNSPLHF,TGTGCCAGCAGCTTAGGATATACAGGGGATAATTCACCCCTCCACTTT
TRBJ2-3,TRBV7-8,-,TRBD2,CASSLGVAGSSTDTQYF,TGTGCCAGCAGCTTAGGTGTAGCGGGCTCTAGCACAGATACGCAGTATTTT
TRBJ2-2,TRBV28,-,-,CATSSPGRKNTGELFF,TGTGCCACCTCTTCGCCGGGACGGAAGAACACCGGGGAGCTGTTTTTT
TRBJ1-4,TRBV5-4,-,TRBD1,CASSPKTGDPEKLFF,TGTGCCAGCAGCCCGAAGACAGGGGATCCTGAAAAACTGTTTTTT
TRBJ2-3,TRBV6-1,-,-,CASSDLGDTQYF,TGTGCCAGCAGTGATCTTGGAGATACGCAGTATTTT
TRBJ1-2,TRBV6-6,few,-,CASSYPTGQAGYTF,TGTGCCAGCAGTTACCCAACAGGGCAGGCTGGCTACACCTTC
TRBJ2-7,TRBV6-4,-,TRBD1,CASSDSTGASYEQYF,TGTGCCAGCAGTGACTCTACAGGGGCTTCGTACGAGCAGTACTTC
TRBJ2-7,TRBV9,-,-,CASSPTGNNYEQYF,TGTGCCAGCAGCCCCACGGGAAACAACTACGAGCAGTACTTC
TRBJ2-2,TRBV5-1,-,TRBD1,CASSPGQGGTSGELFF,TGCGCCAGCAGCCCCGGACAGGGCGGGACATCCGGGGAGCTGTTTTTT
TRBJ1-3,TRBV5-6,-,-,CASSWTSSGNTIYF,TGTGCCAGCAGCTGGACATCCTCTGGAAACACCATATATTTT
TRBJ2-1,TRBV6-4,-,TRBD1,CASSEQGAGVNEQFF,TGTGCCAGCAGTGAACAGGGGGCGGGAGTGAATGAGCAGTTCTTC
TRBJ2-5,TRBV5-5,-,-,CASSQPGSRDSQYF,TGTGCCAGCAGCCAACCGGGCTCCAGAGACAGCCAGTACTTC
TRBJ2-6,TRBV29-1,-,-,CSVYGGSGANVLTF,TGCAGCGTCTATGGGGGGTCTGGGGCCAACGTCCTGACTTTC
TRBJ1-5,TRBV19,-,-,CASSGFGSSNQPQHF,TGTGCCAGTAGTGGGTTCGGGAGTAGCAATCAGCCCCAGCATTTT
TRBJ2-3,TRBV5-1,-,TRBD1,CASSFGQDTDTQYF,TGCGCCAGCAGCTTCGGACAGGACACAGATACGCAGTATTTT
TRBJ2-5,TRBV7-2,-,-,CASSLRGMIKETQYF,TGTGCCAGCAGCTTACGCGGGATGATTAAAGAGACCCAGTACTTC
TRBJ2-7,TRBV7-4,once,TRBD2,CASSRRLAGGRIEQYF,TGTGCCAGCAGCCGTCGACTAGCGGGAGGTCGCATCGAGCAGTACTTC
TRBJ1-1,TRBV2,-,-,CASSSTGTEAFF,TGTGCCAGCAGTTCAACAGGGACTGAAGCTTTCTTT
TRBJ2-1,TRBV9,few,TRBD2,CASTVPLGAGVYNEQFF,TGTGCCAGCACCGTCCCCCTCGGGGCGGGGGTGTACAATGAGCAGTTCTTC
TRBJ2-5,TRBV10-3,once,-,CAISVGTHGGETQYF,TGTGCCATCAGTGTCGGGACCCATGGCGGAGAGACCCAGTACTTC
TRBJ1-1,TRBV7-3,-,-,CASSPLGGDTEAFF,TGTGCCAGCAGCCCACTCGGGGGAGACACTGAAGCTTTCTTT
TRBJ2-1,TRBV7-2,-,TRBD2,CASTRGGLSYNEQFF,TGTGCCAGCACCCGGGGGGGGTTGTCCTACAATGAGCAGTTCTTC
TRBJ2-7,TRBV7-2,-,-,CASSLSYVTYEQYF,TGTGCCAGCAGCTTATCGTACGTAACCTACGAGCAGTACTTC
TRBJ1-4,TRBV23-1,-,-,CASIQPNSWRWGKLFF,TGCGCCAGCATCCAACCTAATTCGTGGAGGTGGGGAAAACTGTTTTTT
TRBJ1-2,TRBV5-4,hyperexpanded,-,CASSLSGGQSYGYTF,TGTGCCAGCAGCTTATCCGGGGGGCAGAGCTATGGCTACACCTTC
TRBJ1-4,TRBV28,-,-,CASRQGGTNEKLFF,TGTGCCAGTCGACAAGGGGGTACTAATGAAAAACTGTTTTTT
TRBJ1-2,TRBV11-2,-,TRBD1,CASSVTGRDGYGYTF,TGTGCCAGCAGCGTGACAGGGAGAGACGGCTATGGCTACACCTTC
TRBJ2-6,TRBV11-3,-,TRBD2,CASSSGTSGGSGANVLTF,TGTGCCAGCAGCTCCGGGACTAGCGGCGGCTCTGGGGCCAACGTCCTGACTTTC
TRBJ2-1,TRBV27,-,-,CASSFDVGEDISYNEQFF,TGTGCCAGCAGTTTCGACGTGGGGGAAGACATCTCCTACAATGAGCAGTTCTTC
TRBJ2-2,TRBV7-6,-,TRBD2,CASSLAEPTSGSGTGELFF,TGTGCCAGCAGCTTAGCGGAACCGACTAGCGGGAGTGGCACCGGGGAGCTGTTTTTT
TRBJ1-2,TRBV25-1,few,-,CASSEGGGSYTF,TGTGCCAGCAGTGAGGGGGGCGGAAGCTACACCTTC
TRBJ2-7,TRBV7-2,-,-,CASSLWAGSSYEQYF,TGTGCCAGCAGCTTATGGGCTGGGTCCTCCTACGAGCAGTACTTC
TRBJ1-6,TRBV5-1,-,-,CASSLVSRDAYNSPLHF,TGCGCCAGCAGCTTGGTATCCAGGGACGCTTATAATTCACCCCTCCACTTT
TRBJ1-5,TRBV6-1,-,TRBD1,CASSEARGPGNQPQHF,TGTGCCAGCAGTGAAGCCAGGGGGCCTGGCAATCAGCCCCAGCATTTT
TRBJ2-7,TRBV5-1,-,TRBD2,CASSPGTSLEQYF,TGCGCCAGCAGCCCCGGGACTAGTCTCGAGCAGTACTTC
TRBJ2-3,TRBV12-5,-,-,CASGLSPGTLSTDTQYF,TGTGCTAGTGGTTTGTCCCCCGGGACACTTAGCACAGATACGCAGTATTTT
TRBJ2-7,TRBV5-1,few,TRBD1,CASSWTGFPYEQYF,TGCGCCAGCAGCTGGACAGGTTTCCCCTACGAGCAGTACTTC
TRBJ2-2,TRBV6-4,-,TRBD2,CASSERGGATGELFF,TGTGCCAGCAGTGAACGGGGGGGAGCCACCGGGGAGCTGTTTTTT
TRBJ2-5,TRBV9,-,TRBD2,CASSIGLAGQETQYF,TGTGCCAGCAGCATCGGACTAGCGGGGCAAGAGACCCAGTACTTC
TRBJ2-1,TRBV20-1,-,-,CSARGGSGQFF,TGCAGTGCTAGAGGTGGGAGTGGGCAGTTCTTC
TRBJ2-5,TRBV5-6,-,-,CASSLRLEDNQETQYF,TGTGCCAGCAGCTTGCGACTAGAAGATAACCAAGAGACCCAGTACTTC
TRBJ2-1,TRBV5-3,-,-,CARSRDQEHEQFF,TGTGCCAGAAGCCGGGACCAAGAGCATGAGCAGTTCTTC
TRBJ2-3,TRBV30,-,TRBD2,CAWNVGGSTDTQYF,TGTGCCTGGAATGTGGGGGGGAGCACAGATACGCAGTATTTT
TRBJ2-5,TRBV11-3,-,-,CASSELGETQYF,TGTGCCAGCAGCGAACTAGGGGAGACCCAGTACTTC
TRBJ2-2,TRBV9,-,TRBD1,CASSAITGTGYTGELFF,TGTGCCAGCAGCGCGATTACCGGGACAGGGTACACCGGGGAGCTGTTTTTT
TRBJ1-4,TRBV5-1,once,-,CASSAKGQDEKLFF,TGCGCCAGCAGCGCCAAGGGCCAGGATGAAAAACTGTTTTTT
TRBJ1-2,TRBV11-2,-,-,CASSPVPWFLGGYTF,TGTGCCAGCAGCCCGGTTCCCTGGTTCTTAGGTGGCTACACCTTC
TRBJ2-7,TRBV20-1,-,-,CSARALAEQYF,TGCAGTGCTAGGGCACTAGCCGAGCAGTACTTC